The next 18 T cell receptor beta chains were all read from a single sample in a study of graft-versus-host responses after intestinal transplantation. The table came from immunoSEQ multiplex PCR; TCRdb's copy has only in-frame clones and leaves some out. The table has 8,000 or so clones, 93% seen once; the top ten hold 2% to 2.5%. Sequenced here: PBMCs, sampled 11 days after intestinal transplantation. The receptors shown here come from a human patient who received an intestinal transplant, so some T cells may come from the graft donor.

The genes are TRBV7-9 and TRBJ1-2; the D gene is possibly TRBD1 (5 bases). The CDR3 loop spans 13 amino acids. Germline-derived CDR1 and CDR2 are SEHNR and FQNEAQ (reference sequence). The V end lost 5 bases, the J end lost 5 bases, and 12 bases lay between the germline ends. This chain's CDR3 is CASSAPGQYGYTF. As DNA, the CDR3 is TGTGCCAGCAGCGCGCCCGGACAATATGGCTACACCTTC.

Here the CDR3 DNA reads TGTGCCAGCAGCACAACAGCCGGGGGGAGGAATCAGCCCCAGCATTTT. Protein: CASSTTAGGRNQPQHF. This chain connects TRBV2 to TRBJ1-5, with a weak D call TRBD1 (5 bases). The germline gives CDR1 SNHLY, CDR2 FYNNEI. This CDR3 region has 16 residues. V was pared by 6 bases and J by 4 bases, with 19 bases between.

The chain joins TRBV6-4 to TRBJ2-6; the match to TRBD2 covers 10 bases. The CDR3 sequence is 17 residues long. J gave up 0 bases and V 4 bases, and 3 bases lay outside the gene matches. The V gene's germline CDR1 is MRHNA and CDR2 SNTAGT. CDR3 amino acids: CASSVSGGSSGANVLTF. CDR3 nucleotides: TGTGCCAGCAGTGTTAGCGGGGGGAGCTCTGGGGCCAACGTCCTGACTTTC.

The V call is TRBV7-9, the J call TRBJ1-5, with no clear D. Trimming shortened V by 3 bases and J by 11 bases, and 17 bases separated the two germline ends. The CDR3 extends over 14 amino acids. Per germline, CDR1 SEHNR and CDR2 FQNEAQ (reference sequence). The CDR3: CASSFSGETGTQHF. CDR3 DNA: TGTGCCAGCAGCTTTAGTGGGGAAACCGGGACCCAGCATTTT.

The chain links TRBV7-9 to TRBJ2-1; tentatively, D is TRBD1 (5 bases). CDR3 length equals 16 residues. Germline V gene lookup returns CDR1 SEHNR and CDR2 FQNEAQ (reference sequence). The germline V and J ends were trimmed by 5 bases and 0 bases, with 14 bases remaining between them. The CDR3 is CASSLLDSSSYNEQFF. As DNA, the CDR3 is TGTGCCAGCAGCCTCTTAGACAGCAGCTCCTACAATGAGCAGTTCTTC.

The J gene is TRBJ2-1, the V gene TRBV10-2; tentative D call: TRBD2 (5 bases). In germline, CDR1 is WSHSY, CDR2 SAAADI. This CDR3 is built from 12 residues. Deletions cut 6 bases from V and 5 bases from J, with 8 bases between. CDR3 sequence reads: CASRDFHNEQFF. CDR3 bases: TGCGCCAGCAGGGACTTTCACAATGAGCAGTTCTTC.

The chain combines TRBV19 with TRBJ2-2; TRBD2 aligns across 9 bases. Trimming took 1 base from V and 1 from J; bases not matched to a gene: 7. This CDR3 has 18 residues. CDR1 LNHDA and CDR2 SQIVND come from the germline V gene (reference sequence). This chain's CDR3 is CASSIAWGLAGNTGELFF. The CDR3 nucleotides are TGTGCCAGTAGTATAGCGTGGGGACTAGCTGGGAACACCGGGGAGCTGTTTTTT.

The rearrangement links TRBV2 to TRBJ2-4; 9 bases match TRBD1. Per the germline V gene, CDR1 is SNHLY and CDR2 is FYNNEI. The CDR3 has 14 amino acids. Trimming at V came to 7 bases and at J to 5 bases, leaving 6 bases not matched to a gene. The CDR3 region has the DNA TGTGCCAGCACCCTGGGACAGGGTGAAAACATTCAGTACTTC. It yields the protein CASTLGQGENIQYF.

The rearrangement joins TRBV6-6 to TRBJ1-1; D not resolved. CDR3 length equals 14 residues. Trimming cost V 8 bases and J 1 base, with 14 bases left between them. Germline V gene sequence: CDR1 MNHNY, CDR2 SVGAGI (reference sequence). The CDR3 spells CASSKAVSNTEAFF. The CDR3 nucleotides are TGTGCCAGCTCCAAGGCGGTCTCGAACACTGAAGCTTTCTTT.

V is TRBV6-1 and J is TRBJ2-1, with 7 bases identical to TRBD1. Unmatched junction bases numbered 5, after V lost 2 bases and J lost 1 base. CDR1 is MNHNS and CDR2 is SASEGT in the germline V gene. The CDR3 covers 16 residues. As DNA, the CDR3 is TGTGCCAGCAGTGAAACGGACAGGCCTTCCTACAATGAGCAGTTCTTC. Amino acids: CASSETDRPSYNEQFF.

The chain recombines TRBV7-2 with TRBJ2-2, with 8 bases matching TRBD2. The CDR3 spans 16 residues. V gave up 2 bases and J gave up 4 bases; unmatched junction bases: 6. Germline V gene sequence: CDR1 SGHTA, CDR2 FQGNSA. CDR3 protein: CASSLFSAGGTGELFF. CDR3 in DNA: TGTGCCAGCAGCTTATTTTCGGCGGGGGGCACCGGGGAGCTGTTTTTT.

This sequence joins TRBV6-5 and TRBJ1-4; maybe TRBD1 (5 bases). This CDR3 has 14 residues. CDR1 and CDR2 (germline): MNHEY, SVGAGI. The ends were cut back, 10 bases at V and 8 bases at J, with 20 bases in the middle. The CDR3 nucleotides read TGTGCCACCAAGGAACCAGGGTTAGGCGAAAAACTGTTTTTT. This codes for CATKEPGLGEKLFF.

The chain employs TRBV25-1 and TRBJ2-1; possibly TRBD1 for D (5 bases). Germline lookup yields CDR1 MGHDK and CDR2 SYGVNS. CDR3 length: 15 amino acids. The V and J ends lost 7 bases and 5 bases respectively, with 18 bases between them. The CDR3 is CASTDGASGDNEQFF. The CDR3 coding sequence is TGTGCCAGCACAGATGGGGCCTCTGGGGACAATGAGCAGTTCTTC.

The rearrangement joins TRBV5-1 to TRBJ1-2, with 9 bases lining up with TRBD1. From germline, CDR1 is SGHRS and CDR2 YFSETQ. V lost 0 bases and J lost 5; bases outside the gene matches: 2. The CDR3 consists of 14 residues. DNA for the CDR3: TGCGCCAGCAGCTTGGTAGGGACAGGGTATGGCTACACCTTC. This gives the protein CASSLVGTGYGYTF.

The genes are TRBV7-2 and TRBJ2-7; TRBD2 might be the D (6 bases). V lost 5 bases, J lost 5 bases, and 16 bases lay in between. CDR1 and CDR2 from the germline V gene are SGHTA and FQGNSA. This CDR3 region has 14 residues. CDR3 sequence (DNA): TGTGCCAGCAGCCCACCGGGACTGGCCCACGAGCAGTACTTC. Translation: CASSPPGLAHEQYF.

CDR3 sequence: CASSSGQLSNQPQHF. CDR3 bases: TGTGCCAGCAGCTCGGGACAGCTTAGCAATCAGCCCCAGCATTTT. The rearrangement joins TRBV27 to TRBJ1-5; 7 nucleotides align to TRBD1. V was clipped by 6 bases and J by 0 bases; unmatched bases: 5. The CDR3 covers 15 residues. The V gene's germline CDR1 is MNHEY and CDR2 SMNVEV (reference sequence).

The chain links TRBV13 to TRBJ2-1, with a weak D call TRBD2 (7 bases). V was cut by 5 bases and J by 7 bases, with 12 bases left in between. Looked up from germline, CDR1 is PRHDT and CDR2 is FYEKMQ (reference sequence). This CDR3 spans 13 amino acids. The CDR3 DNA reads TGTGCCAGCAGCAGGGAGGGGGGGAATGAGCAGTTCTTC. This encodes CASSREGGNEQFF. Drawing the rest from reference TRBV13 and TRBJ2-1, the complete variable domain is AAGVIQSPRHLIKEKRETATLKCYPIPRHDTVYWYQQGPGQDPQFLISFYEKMQSDKGSIPDRFSAQQFSDYHSELNMSSLELGDSALYFCASSREGGNEQFFGPGTRLTVL.

This clone was recorded a few times. This rearrangement joins TRBV10-3 to TRBJ1-5; 12 bases align to TRBD1. Germline V gene lookup returns CDR1 ENHRY and CDR2 SYGVKD. This CDR3 has 19 residues. The V gene end was trimmed by 3 bases and the J gene end by 2 bases; junction bases not matched to a gene: 11. The CDR3 is CAISESGTGGGYGNQPQHF. CDR3 nucleotide sequence: TGTGCCATCAGTGAATCAGGGACAGGGGGCGGTTACGGCAATCAGCCCCAGCATTTT.